This TCR beta chain is drawn from a study of identical twins. TCRdb re-derived calls from the 5' RACE reads in MiXCR, one entry per CDR3 protein. This table holds around 650,000 distinct CDR3 sequences, around 7.5% found once. All donors were healthy, and all were Caucasian. This clonotype has only a few counts. The target antigen is unknown. Trimming removed 4 bases at V and 1 base at J, with 13 bases between. This CDR3 is 16 amino acids long. CDR1 and CDR2 (germline): SGHTA, FQGTGA. General study results and limits: The degree of excess twin sharing was weaker in beta out-of-frame sequences. Modelling approaches yielded underestimates of out-of-frame TCR alpha sharing between monozygotic twins.

The same sample was also studied in work on yellow fever vaccine responses in identical twins.

The sample comprised PBMCs. This sequence originates from a woman between 18 and 30 years old in good health. The J gene is TRBJ2-2, the V gene TRBV7-3, with D uncertain. CDR3 sequence: CASSSTNSQNTGELFF. DNA of the CDR3: TGTGCCAGCAGCTCAACTAATAGCCAGAACACCGGGGAGCTGTTTTTT.